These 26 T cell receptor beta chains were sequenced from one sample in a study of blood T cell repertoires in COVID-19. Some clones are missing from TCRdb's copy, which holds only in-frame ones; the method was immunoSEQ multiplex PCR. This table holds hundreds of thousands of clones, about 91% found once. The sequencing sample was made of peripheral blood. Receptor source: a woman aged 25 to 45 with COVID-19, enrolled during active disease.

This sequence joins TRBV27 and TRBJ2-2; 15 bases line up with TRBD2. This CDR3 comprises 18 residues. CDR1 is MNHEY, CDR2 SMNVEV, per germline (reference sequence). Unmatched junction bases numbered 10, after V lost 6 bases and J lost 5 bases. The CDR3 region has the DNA TGTGCCAGCAGCCACTACTGGACTAGCGGGAGGGGAACCGGGGAGCTGTTTTTT. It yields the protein CASSHYWTSGRGTGELFF.

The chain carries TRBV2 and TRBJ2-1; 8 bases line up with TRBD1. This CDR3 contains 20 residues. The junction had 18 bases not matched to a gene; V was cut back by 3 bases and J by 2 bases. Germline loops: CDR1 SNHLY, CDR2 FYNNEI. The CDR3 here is CASSEAGRGQGLRTYNEQFF. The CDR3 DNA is TGTGCCAGCAGTGAGGCGGGCAGGGGGCAAGGATTAAGGACCTACAATGAGCAGTTCTTC.

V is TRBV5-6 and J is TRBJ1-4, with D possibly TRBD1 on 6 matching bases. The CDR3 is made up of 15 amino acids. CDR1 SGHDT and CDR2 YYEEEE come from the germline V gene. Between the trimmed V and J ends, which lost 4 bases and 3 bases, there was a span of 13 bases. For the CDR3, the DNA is TGTGCCAGCAGCCCCACAGGGATGGCTAATGAAAAACTGTTTTTT. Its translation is CASSPTGMANEKLFF.

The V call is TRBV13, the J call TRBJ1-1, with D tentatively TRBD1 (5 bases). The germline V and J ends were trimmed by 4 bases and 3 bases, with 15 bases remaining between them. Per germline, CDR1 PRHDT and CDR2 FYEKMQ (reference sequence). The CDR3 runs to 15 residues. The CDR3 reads CASSSKTLGDTEAFF. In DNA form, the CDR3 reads TGTGCCAGCAGCTCAAAAACCCTAGGGGACACTGAAGCTTTCTTT.

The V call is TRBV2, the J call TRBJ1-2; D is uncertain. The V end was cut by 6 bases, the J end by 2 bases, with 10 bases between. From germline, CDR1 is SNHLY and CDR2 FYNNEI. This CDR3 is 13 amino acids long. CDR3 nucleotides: TGTGCCAGCAGATTAGGAGGGAACTATGGCTACACCTTC. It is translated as CASRLGGNYGYTF.

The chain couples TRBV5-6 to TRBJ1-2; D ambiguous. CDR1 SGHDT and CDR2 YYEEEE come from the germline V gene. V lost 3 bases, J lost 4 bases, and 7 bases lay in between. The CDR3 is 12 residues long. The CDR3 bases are TGTGCCAGCAGCTCCGGGATCTATGGCTACACCTTC. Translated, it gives CASSSGIYGYTF.

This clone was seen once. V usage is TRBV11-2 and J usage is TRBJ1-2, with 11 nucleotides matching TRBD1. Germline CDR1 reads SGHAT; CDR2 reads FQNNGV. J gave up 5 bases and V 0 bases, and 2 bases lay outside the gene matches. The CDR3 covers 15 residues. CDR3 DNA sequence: TGTGCCAGCAGCTTAGAGGGACAGGGGGAATATGGCTACACCTTC. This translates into CASSLEGQGEYGYTF.

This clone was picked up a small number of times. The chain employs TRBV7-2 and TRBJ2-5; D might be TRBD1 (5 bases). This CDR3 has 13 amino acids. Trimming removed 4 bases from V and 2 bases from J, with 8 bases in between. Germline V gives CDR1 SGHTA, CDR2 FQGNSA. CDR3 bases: TGTGCCAGCAGCTCAGGGTCACAAGAGACCCAGTACTTC. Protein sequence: CASSSGSQETQYF.

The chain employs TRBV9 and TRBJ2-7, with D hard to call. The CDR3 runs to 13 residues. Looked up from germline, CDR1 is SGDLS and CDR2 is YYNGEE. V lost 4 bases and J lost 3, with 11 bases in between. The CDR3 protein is CASSPGVFYEQYF. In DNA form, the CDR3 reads TGTGCCAGCAGCCCAGGTGTTTTCTACGAGCAGTACTTC.

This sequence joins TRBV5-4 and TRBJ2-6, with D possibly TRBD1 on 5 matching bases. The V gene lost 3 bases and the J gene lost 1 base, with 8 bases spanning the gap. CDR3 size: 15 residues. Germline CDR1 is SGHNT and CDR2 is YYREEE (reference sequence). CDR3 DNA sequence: TGTGCCAGCAGCTCAGGGTGGTCTGGGGCCAACGTCCTGACTTTC. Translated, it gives CASSSGWSGANVLTF.

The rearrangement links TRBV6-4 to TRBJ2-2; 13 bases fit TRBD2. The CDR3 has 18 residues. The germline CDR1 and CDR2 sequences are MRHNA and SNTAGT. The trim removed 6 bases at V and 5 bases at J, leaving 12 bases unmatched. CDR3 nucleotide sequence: TGTGCCAGCAGCGTACTAGCGGGAGGGCTTCAAGGGACCGGGGAGCTGTTTTTT. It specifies CASSVLAGGLQGTGELFF.

CDR3 in amino acids: CASSLAWGGVSYNEQFF. CDR3 bases: TGTGCCAGCAGCTTAGCGTGGGGAGGGGTCTCCTACAATGAGCAGTTCTTC. The chain combines TRBV7-9 with TRBJ2-1; 7 nucleotides agree with TRBD2. The CDR3 runs to 17 residues. Germline V gene sequence: CDR1 SEHNR, CDR2 FQNEAQ (reference sequence). V lost 0 bases and J lost 0; bases outside the gene matches: 5.

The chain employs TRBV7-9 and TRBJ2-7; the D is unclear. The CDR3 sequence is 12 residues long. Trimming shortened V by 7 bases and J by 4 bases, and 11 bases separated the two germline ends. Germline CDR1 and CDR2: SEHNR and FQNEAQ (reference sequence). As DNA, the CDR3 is TGTGCCAGCACCCCCTCCGGGTACGAGCAGTACTTC. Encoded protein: CASTPSGYEQYF.

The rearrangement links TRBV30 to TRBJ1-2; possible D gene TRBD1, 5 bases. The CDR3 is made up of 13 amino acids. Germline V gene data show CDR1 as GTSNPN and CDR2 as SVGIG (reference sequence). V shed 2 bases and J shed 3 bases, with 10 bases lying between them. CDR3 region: CAWSRGRDYGYTF. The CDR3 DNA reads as TGTGCCTGGAGTAGGGGCAGGGACTATGGCTACACCTTC.

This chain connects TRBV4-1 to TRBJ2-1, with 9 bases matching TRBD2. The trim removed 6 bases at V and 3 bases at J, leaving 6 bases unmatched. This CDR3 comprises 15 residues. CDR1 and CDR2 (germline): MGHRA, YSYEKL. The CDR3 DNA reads TGCGCCAGCAGAGGTTCGACTAGCGGCTACAATGAGCAGTTCTTC. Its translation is CASRGSTSGYNEQFF.

CDR3 in DNA: TGTGCCAGCAGCTTAGCGGCCTGGAACTATGGCTACACCTTC. Its translation is CASSLAAWNYGYTF. The chain carries TRBV7-9 and TRBJ1-2; D remains ambiguous. CDR1 and CDR2 from the germline V gene are SEHNR and FQNEAQ (reference sequence). The CDR3 length is 14 residues. V lost 0 bases, J lost 2 bases, and 7 bases lay in between.

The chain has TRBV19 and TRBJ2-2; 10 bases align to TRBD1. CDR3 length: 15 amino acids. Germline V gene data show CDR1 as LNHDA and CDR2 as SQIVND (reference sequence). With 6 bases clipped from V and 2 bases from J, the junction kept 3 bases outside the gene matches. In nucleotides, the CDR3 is TGTGCCAGTAGGGGGACAGGGGCAAACACCGGGGAGCTGTTTTTT. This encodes CASRGTGANTGELFF. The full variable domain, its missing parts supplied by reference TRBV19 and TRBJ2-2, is DGGITQSPKYLFRKEGQNVTLSCEQNLNHDAMYWYRQDPGQGLRLIYYSQIVNDFQKGDIAEGYSVSREKKESFPLTVTSAQKNPTAFYLCASRGTGANTGELFFGEGSRLTVL.

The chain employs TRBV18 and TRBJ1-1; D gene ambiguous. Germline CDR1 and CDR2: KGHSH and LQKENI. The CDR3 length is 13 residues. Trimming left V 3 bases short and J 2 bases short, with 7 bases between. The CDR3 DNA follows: TGTGCCAGCTCACCCGGTAGTAACACTGAAGCTTTCTTT. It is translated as CASSPGSNTEAFF.

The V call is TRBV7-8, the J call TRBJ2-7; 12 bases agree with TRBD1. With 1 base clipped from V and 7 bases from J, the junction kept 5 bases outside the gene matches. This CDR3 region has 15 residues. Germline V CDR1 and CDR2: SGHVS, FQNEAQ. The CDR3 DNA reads TGTGCCAGCAGCTTAGGGGGGGACAGGGGGCGAGAGCAGTACTTC. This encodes CASSLGGDRGREQYF.

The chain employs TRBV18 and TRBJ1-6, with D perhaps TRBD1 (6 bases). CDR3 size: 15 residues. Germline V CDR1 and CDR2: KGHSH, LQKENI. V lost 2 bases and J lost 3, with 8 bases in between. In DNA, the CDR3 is TGTGCCAGCTCACCAGAGACAGGCTATAATTCACCCCTCCACTTT. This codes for CASSPETGYNSPLHF.

The CDR3 nucleotides read TGTGCCAGCAGCCAAGGACTAGCGGGGGGAACGCATACGCAGTATTTT. This gives the protein CASSQGLAGGTHTQYF. The V and J genes are TRBV14 and TRBJ2-3; 13 nucleotides match TRBD2. The V and J ends lost 1 base and 7 bases, in that order; junction bases with no gene match: 5. CDR1 is SGHDN and CDR2 is FVKESK in the germline V gene. This CDR3 comprises 16 residues. Drawing the rest from reference TRBV14 and TRBJ2-3, the complete variable domain is EAGVTQFPSHSVIEKGQTVTLRCDPISGHDNLYWYRRVMGKEIKFLLHFVKESKQDESGMPNNRFLAERTGGTYSTLKVQPAELEDSGVYFCASSQGLAGGTHTQYFGPGTRLTVL.

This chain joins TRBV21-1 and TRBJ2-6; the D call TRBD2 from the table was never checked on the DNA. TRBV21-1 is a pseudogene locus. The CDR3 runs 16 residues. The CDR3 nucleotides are TGTGCCAGCAGCAAAGCGCCGGGGGCTGGGGCCAACGTCCTGACTTTC. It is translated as CASSKAPGAGANVLTF.

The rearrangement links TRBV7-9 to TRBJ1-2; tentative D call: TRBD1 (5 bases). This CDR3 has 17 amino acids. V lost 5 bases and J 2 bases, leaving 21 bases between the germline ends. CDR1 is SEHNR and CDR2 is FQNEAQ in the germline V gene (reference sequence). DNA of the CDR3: TGTGCCAGCAGCCCCTCACTGGGGCGGGGCGAAAACTATGGCTACACCTTC. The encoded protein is CASSPSLGRGENYGYTF.

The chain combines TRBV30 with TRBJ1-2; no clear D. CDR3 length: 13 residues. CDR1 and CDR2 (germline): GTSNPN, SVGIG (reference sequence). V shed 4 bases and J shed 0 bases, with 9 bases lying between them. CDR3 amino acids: CAWTIEANYGYTF. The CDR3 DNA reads TGTGCCTGGACGATTGAGGCTAACTATGGCTACACCTTC.

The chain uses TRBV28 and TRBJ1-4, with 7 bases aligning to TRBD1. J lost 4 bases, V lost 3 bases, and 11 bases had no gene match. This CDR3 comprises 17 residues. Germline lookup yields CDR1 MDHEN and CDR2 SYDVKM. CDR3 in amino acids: CASSFPARGHVNEKLFF. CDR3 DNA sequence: TGTGCCAGCAGTTTTCCAGCGAGGGGGCATGTTAATGAAAAACTGTTTTTT.

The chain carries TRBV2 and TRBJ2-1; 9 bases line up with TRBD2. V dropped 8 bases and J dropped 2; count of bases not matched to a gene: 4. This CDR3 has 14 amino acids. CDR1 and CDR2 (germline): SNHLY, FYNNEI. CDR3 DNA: TGTGCCAGCGGAGGGACTAGCCCCTACAATGAGCAGTTCTTC. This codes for CASGGTSPYNEQFF.